The 9 T cell receptor beta chains below come from one sample, sequenced in a study of blood T cell repertoires in COVID-19. This table comes from immunoSEQ multiplex PCR, and its TCRdb copy is limited to in-frame clones, with some not included. The sample consists of approximately 98,000 clones, 60% to 85% of them appearing once. Material: peripheral blood. These receptors came from a woman in her thirties or forties with acute or convalescent COVID-19.

J is TRBJ2-5 and V is TRBV14; the match to TRBD1 covers 9 bases. The CDR3 sequence is 15 residues long. Germline V gene data show CDR1 as SGHDN and CDR2 as FVKESK. With 1 base clipped from V and 7 bases from J, the junction kept 7 bases outside the gene matches. CDR3 DNA sequence: TGTGCCAGCAGCCAAGCGGCGGGACAGGGCGGGACCCAGTACTTC. Translating gives CASSQAAGQGGTQYF. The full variable domain, in which reference TRBV14 and TRBJ2-5 provide the parts outside the CDR3, is EAGVTQFPSHSVIEKGQTVTLRCDPISGHDNLYWYRRVMGKEIKFLLHFVKESKQDESGMPNNRFLAERTGGTYSTLKVQPAELEDSGVYFCASSQAAGQGGTQYFGPGTRLLVL.

This rearrangement joins TRBV11-1 to TRBJ2-5; D is ambiguous. Looked up from germline, CDR1 is SGHAT and CDR2 is FQDESV (reference sequence). Trimming took 5 bases from V and 5 from J, leaving 15 bases between them. The CDR3 contains 14 residues. The CDR3 sequence is CASSRFGRGETQYF. DNA of the CDR3: TGTGCCAGCAGCCGGTTCGGCCGCGGTGAGACCCAGTACTTC.

V gene TRBV7-2 combines with J gene TRBJ2-3, with 9 bases fitting TRBD1. The V gene end was trimmed by 5 bases and the J gene end by 5 bases; junction bases not matched to a gene: 8. Germline CDR1 is SGHTA and CDR2 is FQGNSA. The CDR3 has 15 amino acids. The CDR3 DNA reads as TGTGCCAGCAGCCCCCGGACAGGGGCAGGAGATACGCAGTATTTT. It is translated as CASSPRTGAGDTQYF. Full variable domain (outside the CDR3, taken from reference TRBV7-2 and TRBJ2-3): GAGVSQSPSNKVTEKGKDVELRCDPISGHTALYWYRQSLGQGLEFLIYFQGNSAPDKSGLPSDRFSAERTGGSVSTLTIQRTQQEDSAVYLCASSPRTGAGDTQYFGPGTRLTVL.

This clone was counted between two and nine times. This rearrangement joins TRBV15 to TRBJ2-3, with TRBD2 matching over 9 bases. V lost 1 base and J lost 6; bases outside the gene matches: 11. Per germline, CDR1 LNHNV and CDR2 YYDKDF (reference sequence). CDR3 size: 17 residues. The CDR3 DNA is TGTGCCACCAGCAGAGTCTGGGGTAGCGGGGGACTGGATACGCAGTATTTT. Its translation is CATSRVWGSGGLDTQYF.

The chain employs TRBV19 and TRBJ2-1, with D possibly being TRBD1 (5 bases). The V gene's germline CDR1 is LNHDA and CDR2 SQIVND (reference sequence). Trimming shortened V by 2 bases and J by 4 bases, and 6 bases separated the two germline ends. This CDR3 has 13 amino acids. The chain's CDR3 is CASSITGYNEQFF. In DNA form, the CDR3 reads TGTGCCAGTAGTATAACAGGATACAATGAGCAGTTCTTC.

The chain has TRBV29-1 and TRBJ1-4; the D gene is possibly TRBD1 (6 bases). V shed 6 bases and J shed 0 bases, with 8 bases lying between them. This CDR3 is 13 amino acids long. Germline CDR1 SQVTM, CDR2 ANQGSEA. CDR3 loop: CSVRTATNEKLFF. In nucleotides, the CDR3 is TGCAGCGTACGGACAGCAACTAATGAAAAACTGTTTTTT.

This chain joins TRBV2 and TRBJ2-1; 10 nucleotides align to TRBD2. CDR1 is SNHLY, CDR2 FYNNEI, per germline. Unmatched junction bases numbered 10, after V lost 3 bases and J lost 8 bases. The CDR3 is 16 amino acids. The DNA for the CDR3 is TGTGCCAGCAGTGATGGGGAGCGGGGGGGTAGAGATGAGCAGTTCTTC. Protein sequence: CASSDGERGGRDEQFF. Supplemented by reference TRBV2 and TRBJ2-1, the full variable domain reads EPEVTQTPSHQVTQMGQEVILRCVPISNHLYFYWYRQILGQKVEFLVSFYNNEISEKSEIFDDQFSVERPDGSNFTLKIRSTKLEDSAMYFCASSDGERGGRDEQFFGPGTRLTVL.

The CDR3 region is CASSFPGRQETQYF. Here the CDR3 DNA reads TGCGCCAGCAGCTTTCCGGGGAGACAAGAGACCCAGTACTTC. The chain joins TRBV5-1 to TRBJ2-5; possible D gene TRBD2, 5 bases. Germline CDR1 is SGHRS and CDR2 is YFSETQ. Deletions cut 2 bases from V and 2 bases from J, with 10 bases between. This CDR3 spans 14 amino acids.

This clone was detected only a few times. The chain carries TRBV5-4 and TRBJ2-7; TRBD1 is a possible D gene (6 bases). The CDR3 runs 14 residues. CDR1 and CDR2 from the germline V gene are SGHNT and YYREEE (reference sequence). Trimming left V 4 bases short and J 3 bases short, with 14 bases between. Here the CDR3 DNA reads TGTGCCAGCAGCCCGGACAGAGGGGGCTACGAGCAGTACTTC. Translated, it gives CASSPDRGGYEQYF.